Each of the 14 T cell receptor beta chains below was sequenced from the same sample in a study of T cell repertoires in aging, cancer and after chemotherapy. TCR beta rearrangements were amplified from peripheral blood genomic DNA. Rearranged V-D-J TRB sequences were amplified with a mixed TRB-A/B primer pool. Via MiXCR, TCRdb re-called the multiplex PCR reads, giving one row per CDR3 protein. The sample records about 6,300 distinct CDR3 sequences, 35% being singletons. Sequences were obtained from blood. These receptor sequences come from a human donor in good health.

V gene TRBV19 combines with J gene TRBJ2-3, with 11 bases that match TRBD2. V shed 2 bases and J 2 bases; nucleotides not matched to a gene: 6. From germline, CDR1 is LNHDA and CDR2 SQIVND (reference sequence). The CDR3 runs to 17 residues. The CDR3 region is CASSIYPSGGSTDTQYF. In DNA, the CDR3 is TGTGCCAGTAGTATATATCCTAGCGGGGGGTCCACAGATACGCAGTATTTT.

As for this clonotype: The junction shows a germline mismatch at one end, possibly a read error. This chain joins TRBV19 and TRBJ2-5; TRBD2 might be the D (6 bases). The CDR3 has 14 residues. Germline values: CDR1 LNHDA, CDR2 SQIVND (reference sequence). CDR3 nucleotide sequence: TGTGCCGGTAGTCCCCGGGACTTAGCGGAGACCCAGTACTTC. This codes for CAGSPRDLAETQYF. The full variable domain, in which reference TRBV19 and TRBJ2-5 provide the parts outside the CDR3, is DGGITQSPKYLFRKEGQNVTLSCEQNLNHDAMYWYRQDPGQGLRLIYYSQIVNDFQKGDIAEGYSVSREKKESFPLTVTSAQKNPTAFYLCAGSPRDLAETQYFGPGTRLLVL.

This chain links TRBV19 with TRBJ1-6; D not certain. Looked up from germline, CDR1 is LNHDA and CDR2 is SQIVND (reference sequence). This CDR3 comprises 13 residues. V was cut by 5 bases and J by 8 bases, with 10 bases left in between. In DNA, the CDR3 is TGTGCCAGTAGTTTCGAACTCGATTCACCCCTCCACTTT. It yields the protein CASSFELDSPLHF.

V gene TRBV14 combines with J gene TRBJ1-2; D is unclear. Trimming left V 0 bases short and J 7 bases short, with 9 bases between. The length of the CDR3 is 13 residues. Germline CDR1 is SGHDN and CDR2 is FVKESK. CDR3 sequence: CASSQDLGSGYTF. DNA for the CDR3: TGTGCCAGCAGCCAAGATCTAGGGTCTGGCTACACCTTC.

This clonotype has a handful of counts. V usage is TRBV28 and J usage is TRBJ2-2, with 9 nucleotides matching TRBD1. Trimming cost V 6 bases and J 5 bases; bases outside gene matches: 1. The length of the CDR3 is 13 residues. Germline CDR1 is MDHEN and CDR2 is SYDVKM. CDR3 sequence: CASRTGGTGELFF. Written as DNA, the CDR3 is TGTGCCAGCAGGACAGGGGGTACCGGGGAGCTGTTTTTT.

This clonotype is categorized as medium-sized. The V gene is TRBV29-1, the J gene TRBJ2-7; D possibly matches TRBD1 or TRBD2 (5 bases each). With 6 bases removed from V and 5 bases from J, the gap between germline ends came to 14 bases. The CDR3 covers 12 residues. Germline CDR1 SQVTM, CDR2 ANQGSEA. Here the CDR3 DNA reads TGCAGCGTGGGGGAGCTTCGGGACGAGCAGTACTTC. Translation: CSVGELRDEQYF.

Notes on this clonotype: This could be a read error, since a much larger clone is one nucleotide away. The chain has TRBV29-1 and TRBJ1-4; D is uncertain. The CDR3 totals 13 residues. CDR1 and CDR2 from the germline V gene are SQVTM and ANQGSEA. The V end lost 6 bases, the J end lost 9 bases, and 17 bases lay between the germline ends. CDR3 in amino acids: CSVTGEDSKKLFF. The CDR3 coding sequence is TGCAGCGTAACTGGGGAGGATAGTAAAAAACTGTTTTTT.

This clonotype was counted a few times. The rearrangement links TRBV6-5 to TRBJ1-1; D is undetermined. The V end lost 6 bases, the J end lost 2 bases, and 10 bases lay between the germline ends. CDR3 size: 13 residues. CDR1 is MNHEY, CDR2 SVGAGI, per germline. The CDR3 DNA is TGTGCCAGCAGACGCGACGGTAACACTGAAGCTTTCTTT. Translated, it gives CASRRDGNTEAFF.

A few counts support this clonotype. The chain employs TRBV5-6 and TRBJ2-2; a possible D gene is TRBD1 (6 bases). CDR3 length: 15 amino acids. Germline CDR1 and CDR2: SGHDT and YYEEEE. Trimming took 0 bases from V and 3 from J, leaving 9 bases between them. Here the CDR3 reads CASSLGDIYTGELFF. CDR3 bases: TGTGCCAGCAGCTTGGGGGACATTTACACCGGGGAGCTGTTTTTT.

The V gene is TRBV6-5, the J gene TRBJ1-1; D gene unclear. Trimming removed 2 bases from V and 5 bases from J, with 3 bases in between. The CDR3 spans 11 residues. Per the germline V gene, CDR1 is MNHEY and CDR2 is SVGAGI. CDR3 DNA sequence: TGTGCCAGCAGTTACGGTACTGAAGCTTTCTTT. Translation gives CASSYGTEAFF.

The chain carries TRBV12-3 or TRBV12-4 and TRBJ1-2; the D is unclear. This CDR3 is built from 15 residues. V was shortened by 3 bases and J by 4 bases, with 15 bases between the two germline ends. The CDR3 DNA follows: TGTGCCAGCAGTTTGGTTCGGGGTTGGACCTATGGCTACACCTTC. As protein: CASSLVRGWTYGYTF.

This chain joins TRBV7-2 and TRBJ2-2, with TRBD1 matching over 10 bases. Germline lookup yields CDR1 SGHTA and CDR2 FQGNSA. With V trimmed by 4 bases and J by 7 bases, 6 bases remained unmatched. CDR3 length: 15 amino acids. The CDR3 nucleotides read TGTGCCAGCAGCTACGACAGGGGGCGGATCGGGGAGCTGTTTTTT. Translating gives CASSYDRGRIGELFF.

This clonotype appeared a few times. This chain joins TRBV6-1 and TRBJ1-1; D not resolved. The length of the CDR3 is 13 residues. Germline V lookup: CDR1 MNHNS, CDR2 SASEGT. V lost 8 bases and J lost 0, with 10 bases in between. The CDR3 DNA is TGTGCCAGCGGGATGGAATTGAACACTGAAGCTTTCTTT. It is translated as CASGMELNTEAFF.

This chain connects TRBV27 to TRBJ2-5; 9 positions match TRBD2. V was clipped by 2 bases and J by 3 bases; unmatched bases: 7. CDR1 is MNHEY, CDR2 SMNVEV, per germline (reference sequence). The CDR3 is 16 residues long. CDR3 nucleotide sequence: TGTGCCAGCAGTTTACTTGGAGCGGGGGGAAAAGAGACCCAGTACTTC. It yields the protein CASSLLGAGGKETQYF.